Detailed here is one T cell receptor beta chain. Its antigen is as yet unknown. This sample was included in a study of CD4+ T cells in melanoma. Whole-study findings and limits: A reported correlation linked neoantigen-specific CD4+ T cells to CD8+, macrophage and B cell function. Neoantigen-specific CD4+ T cells in melanoma reportedly had diverse differentiation states.

The trim removed 8 bases at V and 4 bases at J, leaving 10 bases unmatched. This CDR3 contains 14 residues. CDR1 and CDR2 (germline): SGHVS, FQNEAQ. The data were produced by immunoSEQ multiplex PCR, yet TCRdb's version contains in-frame clones alone and is incomplete. This table has 13,000 or so clones, 60% to 75% appearing once. Sequencing input: cells from a culture (not recorded whether cultured in vitro). J is TRBJ2-7 and V is TRBV7-8; 8 bases align to TRBD1. The clonotype comes from a human donor with melanoma. CDR3 in DNA: TGTGCCAGCGGCCGAGACAGGGGTATATACGAGCAGTACTTC. Translated, it gives CASGRDRGIYEQYF.